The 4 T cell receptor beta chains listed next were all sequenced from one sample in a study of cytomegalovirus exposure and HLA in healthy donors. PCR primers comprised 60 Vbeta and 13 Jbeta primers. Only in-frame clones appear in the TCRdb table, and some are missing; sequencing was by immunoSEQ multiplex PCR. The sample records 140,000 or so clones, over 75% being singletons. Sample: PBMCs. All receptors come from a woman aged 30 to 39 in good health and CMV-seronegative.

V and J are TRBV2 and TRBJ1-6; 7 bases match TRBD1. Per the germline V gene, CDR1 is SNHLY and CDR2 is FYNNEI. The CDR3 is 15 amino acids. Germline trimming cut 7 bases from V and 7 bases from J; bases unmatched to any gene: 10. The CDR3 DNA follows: TGTGCCAGCAATGCTGGCACAGGGGTGAATTCACCCCTCCACTTT. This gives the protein CASNAGTGVNSPLHF.

The CDR3 DNA sequence: TGTGCCAGCAGCGCGCGGGGGCCCTCACCCCTCCACTTT. Protein: CASSARGPSPLHF. This chain links TRBV9 with TRBJ1-6, with a possible D match to TRBD1 (6 bases). This CDR3 contains 13 residues. Germline V gene data show CDR1 as SGDLS and CDR2 as YYNGEE. The germline V and J ends were trimmed by 3 bases and 10 bases, with 11 bases remaining between them.

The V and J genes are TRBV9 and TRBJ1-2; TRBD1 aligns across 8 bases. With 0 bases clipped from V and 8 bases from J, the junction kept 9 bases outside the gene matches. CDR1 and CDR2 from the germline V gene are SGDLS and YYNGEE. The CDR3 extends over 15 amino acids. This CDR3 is CASSVVAGGLQGYTF. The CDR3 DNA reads TGTGCCAGCAGCGTAGTGGCAGGGGGCCTTCAGGGCTACACCTTC.

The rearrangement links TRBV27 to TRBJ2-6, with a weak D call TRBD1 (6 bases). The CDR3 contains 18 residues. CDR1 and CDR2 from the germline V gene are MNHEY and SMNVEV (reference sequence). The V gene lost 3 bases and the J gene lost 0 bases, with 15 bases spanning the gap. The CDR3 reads CASSFGGSPNSGANVLTF. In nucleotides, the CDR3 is TGTGCCAGCAGTTTTGGGGGCAGCCCTAACTCTGGGGCCAACGTCCTGACTTTC.